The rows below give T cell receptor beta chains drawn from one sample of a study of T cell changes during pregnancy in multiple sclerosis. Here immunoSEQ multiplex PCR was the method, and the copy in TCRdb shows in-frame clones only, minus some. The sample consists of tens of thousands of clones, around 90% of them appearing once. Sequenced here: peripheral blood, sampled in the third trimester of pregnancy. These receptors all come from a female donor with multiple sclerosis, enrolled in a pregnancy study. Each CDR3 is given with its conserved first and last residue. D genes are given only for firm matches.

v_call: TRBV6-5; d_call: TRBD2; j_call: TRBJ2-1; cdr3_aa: CASSNRGAYNEQFF
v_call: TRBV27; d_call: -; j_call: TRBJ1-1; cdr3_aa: CASSLMTSPTEAFF
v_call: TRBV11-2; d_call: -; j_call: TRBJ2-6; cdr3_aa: CASSSLSSGANVLTF
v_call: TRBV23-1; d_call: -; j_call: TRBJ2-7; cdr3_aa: CASSLWEGGDGYEQYF
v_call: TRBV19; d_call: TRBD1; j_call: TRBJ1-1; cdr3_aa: CASSRGQLEAFF
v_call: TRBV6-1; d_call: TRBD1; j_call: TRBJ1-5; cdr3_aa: CASSEDVTGTYSNQPQHF
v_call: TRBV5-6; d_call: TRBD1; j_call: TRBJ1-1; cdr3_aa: CASSLGQGNAEAFF
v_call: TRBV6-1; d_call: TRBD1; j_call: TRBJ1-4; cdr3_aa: CASTSHSGTVGKLFF
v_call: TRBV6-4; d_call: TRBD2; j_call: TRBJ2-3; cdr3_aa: CASTPSSGTTDTQYF
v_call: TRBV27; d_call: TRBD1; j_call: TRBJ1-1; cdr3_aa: CASRQGAMNTEAFF
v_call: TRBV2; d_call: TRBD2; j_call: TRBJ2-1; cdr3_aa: CASRKGTSVDEQFF
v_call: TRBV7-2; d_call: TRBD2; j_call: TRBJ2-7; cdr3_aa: CASSLETSAGGTKGYEQYF
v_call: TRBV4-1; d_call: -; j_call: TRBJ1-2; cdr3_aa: CASSQVARTTTGGYTF
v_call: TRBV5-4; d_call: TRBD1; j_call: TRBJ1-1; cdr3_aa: CASSPRQGMVDTEAFF
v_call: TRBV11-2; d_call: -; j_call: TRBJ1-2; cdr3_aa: CASSLDPDYSYGYTF
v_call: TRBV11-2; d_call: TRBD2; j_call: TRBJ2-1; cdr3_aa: CASSTLAGVGNEQFF
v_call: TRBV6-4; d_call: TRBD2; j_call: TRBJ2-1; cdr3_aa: CASSEGTSGSTEQFF
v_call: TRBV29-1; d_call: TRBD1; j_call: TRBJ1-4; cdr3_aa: CSVVIGTGWEKLFF
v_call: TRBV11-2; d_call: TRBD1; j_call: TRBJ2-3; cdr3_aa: CASSLVPLFGTGGTDTQYF
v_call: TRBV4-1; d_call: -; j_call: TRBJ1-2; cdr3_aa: CASSQVSGGGRGGYTF
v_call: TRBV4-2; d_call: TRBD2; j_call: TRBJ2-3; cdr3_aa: CASSQVVPLAGSTDTQYF
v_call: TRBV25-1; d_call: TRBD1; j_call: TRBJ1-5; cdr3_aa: CASSATGGSHQPQHF
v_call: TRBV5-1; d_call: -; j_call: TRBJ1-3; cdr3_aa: CASSLDSTGNTIYF
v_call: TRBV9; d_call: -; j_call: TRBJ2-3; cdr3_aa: CASSPWTRPDTQYF
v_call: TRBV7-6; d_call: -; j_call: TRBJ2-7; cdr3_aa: CASSLGGKGAVYEQYF
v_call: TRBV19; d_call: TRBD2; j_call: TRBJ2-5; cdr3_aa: CASVRNSGPQETQYF
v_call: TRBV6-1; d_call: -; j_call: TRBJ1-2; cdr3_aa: CASSEEAGGPANYGYTF
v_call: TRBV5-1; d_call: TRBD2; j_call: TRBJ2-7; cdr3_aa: CASSLEAGGPNYEQYF
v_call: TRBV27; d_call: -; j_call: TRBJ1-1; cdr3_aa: CARGRMGRTEAFF
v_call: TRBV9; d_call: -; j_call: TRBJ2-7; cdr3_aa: CASSVGLDKYEQYF
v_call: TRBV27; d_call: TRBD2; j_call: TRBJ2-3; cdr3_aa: CASSARLAATDTQYF
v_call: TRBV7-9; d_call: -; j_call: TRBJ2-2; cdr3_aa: CASSFLFGTGELFF
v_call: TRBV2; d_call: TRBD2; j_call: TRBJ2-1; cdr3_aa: CASSALPSGRNEQFF
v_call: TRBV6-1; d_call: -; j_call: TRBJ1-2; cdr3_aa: CASRIQGLGYGYTF
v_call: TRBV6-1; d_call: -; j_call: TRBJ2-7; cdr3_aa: CASSRGTLAQYF
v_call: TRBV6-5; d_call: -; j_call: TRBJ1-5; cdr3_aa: CASSYLGLDQPQHF
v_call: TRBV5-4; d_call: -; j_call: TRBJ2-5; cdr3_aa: CASSLVRGASPKETQYF
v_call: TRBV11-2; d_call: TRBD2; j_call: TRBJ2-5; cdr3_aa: CASSPTLAGGETQYF